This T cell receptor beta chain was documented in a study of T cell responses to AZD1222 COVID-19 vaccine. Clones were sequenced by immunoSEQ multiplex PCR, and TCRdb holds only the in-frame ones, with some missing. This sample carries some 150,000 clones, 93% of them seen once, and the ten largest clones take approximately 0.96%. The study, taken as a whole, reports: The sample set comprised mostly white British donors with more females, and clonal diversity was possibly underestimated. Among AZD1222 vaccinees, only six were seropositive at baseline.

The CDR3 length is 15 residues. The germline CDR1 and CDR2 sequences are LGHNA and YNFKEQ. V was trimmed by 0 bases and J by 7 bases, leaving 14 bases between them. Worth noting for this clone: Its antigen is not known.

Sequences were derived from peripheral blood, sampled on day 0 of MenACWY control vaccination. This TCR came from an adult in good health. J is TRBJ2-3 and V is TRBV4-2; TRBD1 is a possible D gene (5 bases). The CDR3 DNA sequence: TGTGCCAGCAGCCAAGAAGGGGTAGGGCGAAATACGCAGTATTTT. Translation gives CASSQEGVGRNTQYF.